These T cell receptor beta chains were read from a single sample in a study of CD8 T cells in Susac syndrome. TCRdb analysed the immunoSEQ multiplex PCR reads with MiXCR anew, one entry per CDR3 protein. In the table there are approximately 190,000 distinct CDR3 sequences, approximately 93% of which are singletons. The sequenced sample consisted of CD4+ T cells from PBMCs. The receptors shown here come from a human donor in good health. CDR3s include the opening cysteine and the closing phenylalanine or tryptophan. A D gene is named only where the DNA matches it firmly. Clone size is given for some rows only: seen once, a few or many times, or a class if the clone is expanded.

cdr3_length	j_call	clone_size	d_call	v_call	cdr3_nt	cdr3_aa
13	TRBJ1-4	.	.	TRBV3-1	TGTGCCAGCAGCGAATTCCGTTTGGGGAAACTGTTTTTT	CASSEFRLGKLFF
13	TRBJ2-6	.	.	TRBV3-1	TGTGCCAGCAGACGGACTGGGGCCAACGTCCTGACTTTC	CASRRTGANVLTF
14	TRBJ1-3	.	.	TRBV7-9	TGTACTTCGGGCTCGGGGGCATCTGGAAACACCATATATTTT	CTSGSGASGNTIYF
17	TRBJ2-3	.	TRBD1	TRBV5-1	TGCGCCAGCAGCCCCATACGCGGACAGGGTGGGGGAGATACGCAGTATTTT	CASSPIRGQGGGDTQYF
10	TRBJ2-7	few	.	TRBV29-1	TGCAGCGTTGGTGCTTACGAGCAGTACTTC	CSVGAYEQYF
15	TRBJ1-1	.	.	TRBV14	TGTGCCAGCAGCCGAACGCCTAAAGCGAACACTGAAGCTTTCTTT	CASSRTPKANTEAFF
15	TRBJ1-3	.	.	TRBV19	TGTGCCAGTAGGCCCCGGGACCTCTTCGAAAACACCATATATTTT	CASRPRDLFENTIYF
16	TRBJ2-5	.	.	TRBV19	TGTGCCAGTAGTATCCCAAGAGGAGGGACCGGCGAAACCCAGTACTTC	CASSIPRGGTGETQYF
13	TRBJ1-1	.	.	TRBV9	TGTGCCAGCAGCCCCCCTCCAAACACTGAAGCTTTCTTT	CASSPPPNTEAFF
14	TRBJ1-2	.	.	TRBV6-2/TRBV6-3	TGTGCCAGCAGTTACGGACAGCTAACCTATGGCTACACCTTC	CASSYGQLTYGYTF